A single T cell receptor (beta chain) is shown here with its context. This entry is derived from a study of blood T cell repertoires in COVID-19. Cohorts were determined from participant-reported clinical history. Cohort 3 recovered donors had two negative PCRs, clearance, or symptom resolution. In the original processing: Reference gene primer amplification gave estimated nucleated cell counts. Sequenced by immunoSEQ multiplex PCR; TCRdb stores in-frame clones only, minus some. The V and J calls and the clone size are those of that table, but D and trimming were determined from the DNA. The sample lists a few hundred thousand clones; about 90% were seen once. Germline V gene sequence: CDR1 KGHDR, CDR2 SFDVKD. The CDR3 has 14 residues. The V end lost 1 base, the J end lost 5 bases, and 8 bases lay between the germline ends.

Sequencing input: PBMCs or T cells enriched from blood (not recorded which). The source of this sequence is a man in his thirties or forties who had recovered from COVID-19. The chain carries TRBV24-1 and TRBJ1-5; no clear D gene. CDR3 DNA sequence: TGTGCCACCAGTGATTTAAGCGGGGATCAGCCCCAGCATTTT. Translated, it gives CATSDLSGDQPQHF.